This record covers a single T cell receptor (beta chain). This specimen belongs to a study of CD8 T cells in Susac syndrome. Trimming took 5 bases from V and 6 from J, leaving 17 bases between them. CDR1 and CDR2 (germline): SQVTM, ANQGSEA. CDR3 length: 13 amino acids. Reverse transcription of about 0.45 to 1 ug RNA used random hexamers. Amplification of the TCR beta CDR3 was carried out by immunoSEQ multiplex PCR, which spanned a total of 54 Vbeta and 13 Jbeta segments. One entry per CDR3 protein, called by TCRdb with MiXCR from the immunoSEQ multiplex PCR reads. The table has 15,000 to 20,000 distinct CDR3 sequences, roughly 95% seen once. Sequencing targeted TCR beta in T cells from blood (CD8+ and CD4+). Controls were healthy donors (matched for age and sex). TEMRA cells were FACS-enriched, unlike CD8+ and CD4+ T cells, which were negatively isolated.

The chain is built from TRBV29-1 and TRBJ2-7; D possibly uses TRBD1 or TRBD2 (7 bases each). What was sequenced was CD8+ T cells from PBMCs. This sequence originates from a human donor in good health. The CDR3 nucleotides are TGCAGCGTTAAGTACGCAGGGGGGGCCGAGCAGTACTTC. It encodes CSVKYAGGAEQYF.